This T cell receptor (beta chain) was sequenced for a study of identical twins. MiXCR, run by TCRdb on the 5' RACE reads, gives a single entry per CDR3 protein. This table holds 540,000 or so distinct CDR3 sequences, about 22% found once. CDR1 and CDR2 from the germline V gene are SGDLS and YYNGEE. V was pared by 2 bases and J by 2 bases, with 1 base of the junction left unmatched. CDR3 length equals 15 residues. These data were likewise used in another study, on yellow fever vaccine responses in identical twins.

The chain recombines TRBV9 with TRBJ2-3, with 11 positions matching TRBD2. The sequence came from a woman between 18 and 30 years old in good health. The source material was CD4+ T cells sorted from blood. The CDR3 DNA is TGTGCCAGCAGCGTGGGACTAGCGGACACAGATACGCAGTATTTT. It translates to CASSVGLADTDTQYF.